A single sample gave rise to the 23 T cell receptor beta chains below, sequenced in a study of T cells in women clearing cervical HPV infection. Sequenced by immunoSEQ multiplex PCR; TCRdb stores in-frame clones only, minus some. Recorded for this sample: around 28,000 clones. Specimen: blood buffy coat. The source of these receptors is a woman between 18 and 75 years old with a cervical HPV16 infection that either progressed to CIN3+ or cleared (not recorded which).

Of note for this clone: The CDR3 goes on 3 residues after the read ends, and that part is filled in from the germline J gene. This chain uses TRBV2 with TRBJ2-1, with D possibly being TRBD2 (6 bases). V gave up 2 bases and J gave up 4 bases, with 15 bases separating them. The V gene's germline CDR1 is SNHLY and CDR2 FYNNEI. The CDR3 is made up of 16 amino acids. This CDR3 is CASSEPGRRGYNEQFF. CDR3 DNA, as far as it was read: TGTGCCAGCAGTGAACCAGGGCGGAGGGGATACAATGAG.

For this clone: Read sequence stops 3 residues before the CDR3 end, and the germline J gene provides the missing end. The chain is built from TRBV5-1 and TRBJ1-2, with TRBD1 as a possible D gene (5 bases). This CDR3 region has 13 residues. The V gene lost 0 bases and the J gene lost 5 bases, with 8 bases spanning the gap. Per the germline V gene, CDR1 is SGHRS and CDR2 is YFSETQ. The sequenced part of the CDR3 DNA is TGCGCCAGCAGCTTGGAAGCAGGGTATGGC. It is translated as CASSLEAGYG. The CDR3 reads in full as CASSLEAGYGYTF.

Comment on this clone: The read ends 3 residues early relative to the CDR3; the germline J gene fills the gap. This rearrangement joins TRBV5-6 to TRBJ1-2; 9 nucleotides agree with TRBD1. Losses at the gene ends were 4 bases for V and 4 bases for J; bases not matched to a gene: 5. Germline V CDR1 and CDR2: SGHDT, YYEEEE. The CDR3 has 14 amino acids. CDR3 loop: CASSAGQGGYGYTF. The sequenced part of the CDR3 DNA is TGTGCCAGCAGCGCGGGACAGGGAGGCTATGGC.

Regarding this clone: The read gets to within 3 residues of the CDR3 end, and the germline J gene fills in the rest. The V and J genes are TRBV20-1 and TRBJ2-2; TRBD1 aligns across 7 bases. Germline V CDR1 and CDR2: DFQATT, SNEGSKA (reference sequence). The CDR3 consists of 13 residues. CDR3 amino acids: CSIHSGQPEKLFF. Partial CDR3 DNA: TGCAGTATTCATTCGGGACAGCCCGAAAAG.

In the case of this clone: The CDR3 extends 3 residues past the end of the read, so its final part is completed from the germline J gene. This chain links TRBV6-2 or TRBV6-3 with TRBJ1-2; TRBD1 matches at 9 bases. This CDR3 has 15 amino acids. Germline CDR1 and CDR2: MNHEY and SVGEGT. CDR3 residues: CASSKDRGHIYDYTF. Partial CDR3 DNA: TGTGCCAGCAGTAAGGACAGGGGCCATATATACGAC.

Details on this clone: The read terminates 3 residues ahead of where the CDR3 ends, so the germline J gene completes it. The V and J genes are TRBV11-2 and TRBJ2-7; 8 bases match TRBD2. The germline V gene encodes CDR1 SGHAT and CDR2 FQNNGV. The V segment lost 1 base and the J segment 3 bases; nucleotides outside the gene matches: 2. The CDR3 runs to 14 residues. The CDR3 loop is CASSLAGTSYEQYF. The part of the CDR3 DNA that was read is TGTGCCAGCAGCTTAGCTGGGACTAGCTACGAG.

The CDR3 is CASSPWRDGETQYF. The sequenced CDR3 bases are TGTGCCAGCAGCCCCTGGCGGGATGGAGAGACG. V and J are TRBV6-2 or TRBV6-3 and TRBJ2-3, with a possible D match to TRBD2 (6 bases). The CDR3 extends 3 residues past the end of the read, so its final part is completed from the germline J gene. CDR3 length equals 14 residues. CDR1 and CDR2 (germline): MNHEY, SVGEGT.

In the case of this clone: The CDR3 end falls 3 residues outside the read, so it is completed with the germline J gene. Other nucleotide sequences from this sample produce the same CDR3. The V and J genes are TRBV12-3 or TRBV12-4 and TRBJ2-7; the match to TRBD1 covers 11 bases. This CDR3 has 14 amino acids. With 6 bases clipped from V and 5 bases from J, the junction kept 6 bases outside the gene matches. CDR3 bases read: TGTGCCAGCAGCTGGCTGGGACAGGGGGACGAG. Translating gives CASSWLGQGDE. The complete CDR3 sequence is CASSWLGQGDEQYF.

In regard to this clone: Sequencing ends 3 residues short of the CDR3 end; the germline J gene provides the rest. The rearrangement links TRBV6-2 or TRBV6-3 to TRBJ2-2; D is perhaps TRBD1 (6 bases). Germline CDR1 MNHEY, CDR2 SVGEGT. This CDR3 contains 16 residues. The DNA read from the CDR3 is TGTGCCAGCAGATCCGGACAGACCTCCTGGAATTCACCG. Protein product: CASRSGQTSWNSP. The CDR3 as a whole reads CASRSGQTSWNSPLFF.

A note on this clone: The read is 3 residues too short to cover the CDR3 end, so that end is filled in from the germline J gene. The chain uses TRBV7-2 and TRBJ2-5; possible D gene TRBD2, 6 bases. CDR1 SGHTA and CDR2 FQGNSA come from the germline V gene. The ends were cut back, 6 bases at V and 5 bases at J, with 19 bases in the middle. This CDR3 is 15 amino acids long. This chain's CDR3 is CASSRRLGPRETQYF. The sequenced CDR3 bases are TGTGCCAGCAGTCGTAGACTAGGCCCTCGGGAGACC. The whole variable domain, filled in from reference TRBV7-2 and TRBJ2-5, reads GAGVSQSPSNKVTEKGKDVELRCDPISGHTALYWYRQSLGQGLEFLIYFQGNSAPDKSGLPSDRFSAERTGGSVSTLTIQRTQQEDSAVYLCASSRRLGPRETQYFGPGTRLLVL.

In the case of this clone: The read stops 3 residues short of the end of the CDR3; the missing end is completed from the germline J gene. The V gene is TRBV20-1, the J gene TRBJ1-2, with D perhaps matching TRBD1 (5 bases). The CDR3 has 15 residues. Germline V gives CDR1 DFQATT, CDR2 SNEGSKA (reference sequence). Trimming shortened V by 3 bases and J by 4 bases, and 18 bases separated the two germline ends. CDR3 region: CSARALLGGGYGYTF. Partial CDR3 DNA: TGCAGTGCTAGGGCTCTCCTCGGGGGGGGCTATGGC.

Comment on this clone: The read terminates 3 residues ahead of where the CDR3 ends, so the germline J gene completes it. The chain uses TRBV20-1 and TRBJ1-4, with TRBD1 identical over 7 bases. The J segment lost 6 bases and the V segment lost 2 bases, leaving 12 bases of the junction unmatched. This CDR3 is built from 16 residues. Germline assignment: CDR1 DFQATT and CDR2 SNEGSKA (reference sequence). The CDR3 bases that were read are TGCAGTGCTAGAAATTTGGTCCGGGACAGCTATGAAAAA. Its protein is CSARNLVRDSYEK. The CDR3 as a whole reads CSARNLVRDSYEKLFF.

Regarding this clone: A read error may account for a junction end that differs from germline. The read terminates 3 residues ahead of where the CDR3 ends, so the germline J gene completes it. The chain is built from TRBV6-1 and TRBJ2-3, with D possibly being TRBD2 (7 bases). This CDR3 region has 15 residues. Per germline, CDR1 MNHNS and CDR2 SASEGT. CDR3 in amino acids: CASSEATGGGQPQYF. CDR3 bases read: TGTGCCAGCAGCGAAGCTACGGGGGGCGGACAGCCG.

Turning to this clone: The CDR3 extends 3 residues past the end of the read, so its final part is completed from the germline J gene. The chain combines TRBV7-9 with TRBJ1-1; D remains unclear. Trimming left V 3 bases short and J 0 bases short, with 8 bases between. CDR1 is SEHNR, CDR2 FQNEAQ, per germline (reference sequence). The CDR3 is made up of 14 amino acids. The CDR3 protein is CASSFQEVNTEAFF. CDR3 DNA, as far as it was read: TGTGCCAGCAGCTTCCAGGAGGTGAACACTGAA.

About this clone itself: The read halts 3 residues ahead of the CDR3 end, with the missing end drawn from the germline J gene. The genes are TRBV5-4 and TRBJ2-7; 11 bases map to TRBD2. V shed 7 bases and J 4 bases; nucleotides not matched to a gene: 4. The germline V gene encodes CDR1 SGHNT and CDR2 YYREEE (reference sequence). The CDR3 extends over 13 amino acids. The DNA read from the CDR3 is TGTGCCAGCCGCGGGACTAGCGGATACGAG. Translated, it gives CASRGTSGYE. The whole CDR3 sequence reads CASRGTSGYEQYF. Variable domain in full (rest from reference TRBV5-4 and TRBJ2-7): ETGVTQSPTHLIKTRGQQVTLRCSSQSGHNTVSWYQQALGQGPQFIFQYYREEENGRGNFPPRFSGLQFPNYSSELNVNALELDDSALYLCASRGTSGYEQYFGPGTRLTVT.

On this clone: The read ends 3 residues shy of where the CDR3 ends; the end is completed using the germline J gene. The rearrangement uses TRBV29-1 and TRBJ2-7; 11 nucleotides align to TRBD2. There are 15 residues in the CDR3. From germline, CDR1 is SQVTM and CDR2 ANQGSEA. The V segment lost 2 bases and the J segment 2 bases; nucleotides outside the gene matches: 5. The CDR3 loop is CSVERGSGGAYEQYF. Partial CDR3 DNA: TGCAGCGTTGAACGGGGTAGCGGGGGGGCCTACGAG.

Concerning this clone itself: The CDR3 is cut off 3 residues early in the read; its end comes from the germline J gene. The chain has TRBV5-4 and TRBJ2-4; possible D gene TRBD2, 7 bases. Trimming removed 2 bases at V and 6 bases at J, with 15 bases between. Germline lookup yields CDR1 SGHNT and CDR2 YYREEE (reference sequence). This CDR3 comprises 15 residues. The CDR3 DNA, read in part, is TGTGCCAGCAGCTTTGGCGGGGGCTCCATAAACATT. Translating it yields CASSFGGGSINI. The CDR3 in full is CASSFGGGSINIQYF.

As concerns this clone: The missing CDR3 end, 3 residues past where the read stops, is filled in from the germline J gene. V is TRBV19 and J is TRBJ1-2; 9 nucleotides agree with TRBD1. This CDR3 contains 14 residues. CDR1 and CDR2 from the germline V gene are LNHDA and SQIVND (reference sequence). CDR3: CASTTGQGTDTYTF. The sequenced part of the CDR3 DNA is TGTGCCAGTACGACGGGACAGGGCACAGATACC.

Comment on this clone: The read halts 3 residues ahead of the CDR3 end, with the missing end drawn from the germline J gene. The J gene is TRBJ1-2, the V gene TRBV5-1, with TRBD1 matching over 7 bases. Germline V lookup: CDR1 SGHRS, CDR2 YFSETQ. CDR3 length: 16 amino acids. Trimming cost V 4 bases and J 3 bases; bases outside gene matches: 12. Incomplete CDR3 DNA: TGCGCCAGCAGCCCGGAGGGGGCAGGGGGTGACTATGGC. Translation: CASSPEGAGGDYG. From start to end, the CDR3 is CASSPEGAGGDYGYTF.

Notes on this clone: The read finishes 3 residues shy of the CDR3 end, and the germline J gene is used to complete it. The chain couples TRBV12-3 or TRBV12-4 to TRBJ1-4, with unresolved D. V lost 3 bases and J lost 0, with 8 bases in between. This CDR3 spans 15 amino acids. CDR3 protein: CASSFEGPTNEKLFF. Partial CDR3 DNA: TGTGCCAGCAGTTTTGAGGGCCCAACTAATGAAAAA.

The CDR3 region is CASSLYAGEGETQYF. The covered CDR3 bases are TGTGCCAGCAGCTTATACGCCGGAGAGGGCGAGACG. The gene calls are TRBV7-9 and TRBJ2-3; tentative D call: TRBD2 (5 bases). The sequenced fragment ends 3 residues before the CDR3 boundary, so the rest is inferred from the germline J gene. The germline V gene encodes CDR1 SEHNR and CDR2 FQNEAQ (reference sequence). The length of the CDR3 is 15 residues.

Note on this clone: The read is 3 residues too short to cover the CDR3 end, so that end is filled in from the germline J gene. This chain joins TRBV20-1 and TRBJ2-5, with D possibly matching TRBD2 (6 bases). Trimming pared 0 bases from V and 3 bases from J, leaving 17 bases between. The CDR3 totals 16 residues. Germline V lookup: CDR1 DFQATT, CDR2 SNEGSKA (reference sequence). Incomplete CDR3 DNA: TGCAGTGCTAGAGATGCGGTGCTAGCGCAAAAAGAGACC. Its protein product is CSARDAVLAQKET. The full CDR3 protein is CSARDAVLAQKETQYF.

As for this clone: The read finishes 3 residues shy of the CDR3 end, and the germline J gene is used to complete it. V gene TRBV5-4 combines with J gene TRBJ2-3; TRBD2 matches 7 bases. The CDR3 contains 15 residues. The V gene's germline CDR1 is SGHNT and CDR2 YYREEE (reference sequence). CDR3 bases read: TGTGCCAGCAGCGCCGGGGGGAACAGCCAAGAGACG. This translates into CASSAGGNSQET. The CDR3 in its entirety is CASSAGGNSQETQYF.